This is a list of T cell receptor beta chains from one sample in a study of technical replicates of blood from several donors. Profiling relied on immunoSEQ multiplex PCR, and the TCRdb table lists in-frame clones only, not all of them. Altogether about 83,000 clones are present, roughly 94% being singletons, with the ten largest covering roughly 0.23%. Material for sequencing was T cells isolated from PBMCs. The receptor source for this set is a human donor in good health. CDR3s include the opening cysteine and the closing phenylalanine or tryptophan. Each record gives: J gene, clone size, V gene, D gene, CDR3 protein, CDR3 DNA. A D gene is named only where the DNA matches it firmly. Part of the rows lack a size; the others show once, few, many or a class for expanded clones.

TRBJ1-2 | NA | TRBV5-5 | NA | CASSLAGEDYGYTF | TGTGCCAGCAGCTTGGCAGGGGAAGACTATGGCTACACCTTC
TRBJ1-2 | few | TRBV28 | TRBD1 | CASSFPGQFYGYTF | TGTGCCAGCAGTTTCCCGGGACAGTTCTATGGCTACACCTTC
TRBJ2-5 | NA | TRBV5-1 | TRBD2 | CASSLGEGRETQYF | TGCGCCAGCAGCTTAGGGGAGGGGAGAGAGACCCAGTACTTC
TRBJ1-5 | NA | TRBV25-1 | NA | CASSEYGGSQPQHF | TGTGCCAGCAGTGAATACGGGGGAAGTCAGCCCCAGCATTTT
TRBJ2-1 | NA | TRBV4-1 | NA | CASSPRDFYNEQFF | TGCGCCAGCAGCCCGCGGGACTTCTACAATGAGCAGTTCTTC
TRBJ2-1 | NA | TRBV18 | NA | CASSPLEDNEQFF | TGTGCCAGCTCACCCCTAGAGGACAATGAGCAGTTCTTC
TRBJ1-6 | NA | TRBV7-9 | TRBD1 | CASSLLPGTGYSSPLHF | TGTGCCAGCAGCTTACTACCGGGGACAGGGTATAGTTCACCCCTCCACTTT
TRBJ1-5 | NA | TRBV29-1 | NA | CSARVGNQPQHF | TGCAGCGCCCGCGTCGGCAATCAGCCCCAGCATTTT
TRBJ2-5 | NA | TRBV5-8 | TRBD2 | CASSLRTSGRQETQYF | TGTGCCAGCAGCCTCCGGACTAGCGGGAGGCAAGAGACCCAGTACTTC
TRBJ2-2 | NA | TRBV6-1 | NA | CASSAGSSLTNTGELFF | TGTGCCAGCAGTGCCGGGTCCTCCCTAACGAACACCGGGGAGCTGTTTTTT
TRBJ2-7 | NA | TRBV28 | NA | CASSPPPGQYF | TGTGCCAGCAGTCCCCCTCCGGGGCAGTACTTC
TRBJ2-7 | NA | TRBV5-4 | NA | CASSLDRDEQYF | TGTGCCAGCAGCTTGGACAGGGACGAGCAGTACTTC
TRBJ2-7 | NA | TRBV2 | NA | CASSQGPTGSNYEQYF | TGTGCCAGCAGTCAAGGGCCTACAGGGTCGAACTACGAGCAGTACTTC
TRBJ2-5 | NA | TRBV7-2 | NA | CASSRNAASVGETQYF | TGTGCCAGCAGCCGTAATGCCGCTAGTGTCGGGGAGACCCAGTACTTC
TRBJ2-2 | once | TRBV6-4 | TRBD1 | CASTRTGPLAGPNTGELFF | TGTGCCAGCACCAGGACAGGTCCCCTTGCAGGACCGAACACCGGGGAGCTGTTTTTT
TRBJ1-1 | NA | TRBV13 | TRBD1 | CASSLGQGGMNTEAFF | TGTGCCAGCAGCTTAGGACAGGGGGGCATGAACACTGAAGCTTTCTTT
TRBJ2-7 | NA | TRBV18 | NA | CASSPYDRYEQYF | TGTGCCAGCTCACCATACGACAGGTACGAGCAGTACTTC
TRBJ2-3 | NA | TRBV19 | TRBD1 | CASSVGTGGVGGQYF | TGTGCCAGTAGTGTAGGGACAGGGGGCGTTGGGGGACAGTATTTT
TRBJ2-7 | NA | TRBV5-4 | NA | CASRRGGAGEVDEQYF | TGTGCCAGCAGACGAGGGGGGGCAGGGGAGGTCGACGAGCAGTACTTC
TRBJ2-1 | few | TRBV19 | NA | CATRTDPYNEQFF | TGTGCCACAAGGACAGATCCCTACAATGAGCAGTTCTTC
TRBJ2-7 | NA | TRBV13 | NA | CASSFRGGTYEQYF | TGTGCCAGCAGCTTTCGTGGGGGGACCTACGAGCAGTACTTC
TRBJ1-2 | NA | TRBV2 | NA | CASSATARYGYTF | TGTGCCAGCAGTGCAACAGCTCGCTATGGCTACACCTTC
TRBJ2-7 | NA | TRBV28 | NA | CASSRRIGGSYEQYF | TGTGCCAGCAGCCGCCGTATCGGAGGTTCCTACGAGCAGTACTTC
TRBJ1-2 | once | TRBV5-4 | NA | CASGLGGAPDGYTF | TGTGCCAGCGGGCTAGGGGGGGCGCCGGATGGCTACACCTTC